The 32 T cell receptor beta chains below come from one sample, sequenced in a study of control samples from healthy donors and cancer patients. Generated by immunoSEQ multiplex PCR, the TCRdb table keeps only in-frame clones and is missing some. This sample carries some 140,000 clones, roughly 94% of them seen once, and the ten largest clones take 13% to 15%. The sequenced sample consisted of PBMCs. Every receptor here comes from a man in his sixties with colorectal cancer.

The rearrangement joins TRBV7-8 to TRBJ2-2; D gene unclear. V gave up 4 bases and J gave up 4 bases, with 10 bases separating them. Germline V gives CDR1 SGHVS, CDR2 FQNEAQ. This CDR3 spans 14 amino acids. The CDR3 is CASSSQRSTGELFF. DNA of the CDR3: TGTGCCAGCAGCTCTCAGCGCTCCACCGGGGAGCTGTTTTTT.

The rearrangement joins TRBV18 to TRBJ1-4, with 7 bases identical to TRBD1. The germline gives CDR1 KGHSH, CDR2 LQKENI. J gave up 0 bases and V 6 bases, and 4 bases lay outside the gene matches. The CDR3 has 15 amino acids. Written as DNA, the CDR3 is TGTGCCAGCTCGCGGGACAGCCCAACTAATGAAAAACTGTTTTTT. Encoded protein: CASSRDSPTNEKLFF. The whole variable domain, remainder taken from reference TRBV18 and TRBJ1-4, is NAGVMQNPRHLVRRRGQEARLRCSPMKGHSHVYWYRQLPEEGLKFMVYLQKENIIDESGMPKERFSAEFPKEGPSILRIQQVVRGDSAAYFCASSRDSPTNEKLFFGSGTQLSVL.

The chain carries TRBV4-2 and TRBJ2-5; possibly TRBD1 for D (6 bases). The CDR3 covers 15 residues. V was shortened by 3 bases and J by 0 bases, with 11 bases between the two germline ends. Germline V CDR1 and CDR2: LGHNA, YNFKEQ. The CDR3 DNA reads TGTGCCAGCAGCCAGTCCACAGGGTACCAAGAGACCCAGTACTTC. Its protein product is CASSQSTGYQETQYF.

The rearrangement uses TRBV11-2 and TRBJ2-5, with 7 bases that match TRBD1. Germline values: CDR1 SGHAT, CDR2 FQNNGV. This CDR3 comprises 13 residues. V lost 5 bases, J lost 4 bases, and 4 bases stayed unmatched. CDR3 residues: CASSTGVGETQYF. CDR3 DNA sequence: TGTGCCAGCAGCACAGGGGTCGGAGAGACCCAGTACTTC. Looking up the rest from reference TRBV11-2 and TRBJ2-5 gives the full variable domain: EAGVAQSPRYKIIEKRQSVAFWCNPISGHATLYWYQQILGQGPKLLIQFQNNGVVDDSQLPKDRFSAERLKGVDSTLKIQPAKLEDSAVYLCASSTGVGETQYFGPGTRLLVL.

The gene calls are TRBV19 and TRBJ1-2; no definite D call. V was shortened by 5 bases and J by 6 bases, with 22 bases between the two germline ends. The CDR3 has 16 amino acids. In germline, CDR1 is LNHDA, CDR2 SQIVND (reference sequence). DNA for the CDR3: TGTGCCAGTAGTGGCCGGGAACTAGTCCTTTCTAATGGCTACACCTTC. The encoded protein is CASSGRELVLSNGYTF.

The chain links TRBV5-3 to TRBJ1-1, with unresolved D. TRBV5-3 has ORF status, its function being uncertain. Trimming stripped 4 bases from V and 0 bases from J, with 19 bases between. The CDR3 spans 17 residues. CDR3 sequence reads: CARSVTNEEKLNTEAFF. Here the CDR3 DNA reads TGTGCCAGAAGCGTGACGAACGAGGAGAAATTGAACACTGAAGCTTTCTTT.

The J gene is TRBJ1-2, the V gene TRBV2; D is uncertain. V was clipped by 8 bases and J by 0 bases, with 13 bases between them. CDR3 length: 14 amino acids. Germline assignment: CDR1 SNHLY and CDR2 FYNNEI. The CDR3 protein is CASPGRRANYGYTF. The CDR3 coding sequence is TGTGCCAGCCCCGGCAGGAGAGCTAACTATGGCTACACCTTC.

The V and J genes are TRBV7-9 and TRBJ1-1, with D maybe TRBD1 (5 bases). Germline CDR1 and CDR2: SEHNR and FQNEAQ (reference sequence). V dropped 5 bases and J dropped 0 bases, with 10 bases sitting between them. There are 14 residues in the CDR3. The CDR3 bases are TGTGCCAGCAGCCCCCGGGGGATGAACACTGAAGCTTTCTTT. As protein: CASSPRGMNTEAFF.

This clone was picked up many times. The V call is TRBV11-1, the J call TRBJ1-1, with D perhaps matching TRBD1 (6 bases). V gave up 3 bases and J gave up 3 bases, with 11 bases separating them. The CDR3 sequence is 14 residues long. Germline-derived CDR1 and CDR2 are SGHAT and FQDESV (reference sequence). The CDR3 DNA sequence: TGTGCCAGCAGCTTTACAGGGACTGACACTGAAGCTTTCTTT. Amino acids: CASSFTGTDTEAFF. The whole variable domain, filled in from reference TRBV11-1 and TRBJ1-1, reads EAEVAQSPRYKITEKSQAVAFWCDPISGHATLYWYRQILGQGPELLVQFQDESVVDDSQLPKDRFSAERLKGVDSTLKIQPAELGDSAMYLCASSFTGTDTEAFFGQGTRLTVV.

This chain links TRBV7-7 with TRBJ2-5, with 15 bases matching TRBD2. The germline CDR1 and CDR2 sequences are SSHAT and FNYEAQ (reference sequence). J gave up 4 bases and V 5 bases, and 5 bases lay outside the gene matches. The CDR3 consists of 16 residues. The CDR3 DNA is TGTGCCAGCAGCCCAAGGACTAGCGGGGGGGCAGAGACCCAGTACTTC. Translating it yields CASSPRTSGGAETQYF. Variable domain in full (rest from reference TRBV7-7 and TRBJ2-5): GAGVSQSPRYKVTKRGQDVTLRCDPISSHATLYWYQQALGQGPEFLTYFNYEAQPDKSGLPSDRFSAERPEGSISTLTIQRTEQRDSAMYRCASSPRTSGGAETQYFGPGTRLLVL.

The V call is TRBV6-4, the J call TRBJ2-1; D is ambiguous. Germline values: CDR1 MRHNA, CDR2 SNTAGT. Trimming took off 7 bases at V and 4 bases at J, with 17 bases between the two ends. The CDR3 extends over 15 amino acids. This CDR3 is CASTSSLKLYNEQFF. DNA of the CDR3: TGTGCCAGCACCTCGAGTTTGAAGTTGTACAATGAGCAGTTCTTC.

The genes are TRBV2 and TRBJ2-6; 12 bases are shared with TRBD2. V was clipped by 6 bases and J by 1 base; unmatched bases: 7. This CDR3 contains 18 residues. Germline CDR1 and CDR2: SNHLY and FYNNEI. The CDR3 reads CASRLSSGGESGANVLTF. The CDR3 coding sequence is TGTGCCAGCAGGCTGTCTAGCGGGGGGGAATCTGGGGCCAACGTCCTGACTTTC.

CDR3 nucleotides: TGCGCCAGCAGCTCTACAGGGATGCAGGAGACCCAGTACTTC. Translating gives CASSSTGMQETQYF. The chain employs TRBV5-1 and TRBJ2-5, with D perhaps TRBD1 (6 bases). Trimming took off 3 bases at V and 5 bases at J, with 14 bases between the two ends. This CDR3 has 14 residues. Per the germline V gene, CDR1 is SGHRS and CDR2 is YFSETQ.

The chain combines TRBV21-1 with TRBJ2-1; the table calls TRBD2, which could not be checked here. TRBV21-1 is designated a pseudogene. The CDR3 contains 17 residues. The chain's CDR3 is CASSTPGAGGAYNEQFF. The CDR3 coding sequence is TGTGCCAGCAGCACCCCTGGGGCGGGGGGCGCCTACAATGAGCAGTTCTTC.

The gene calls are TRBV5-1 and TRBJ1-2; D uncertain. CDR3 length: 15 amino acids. Germline-derived CDR1 and CDR2 are SGHRS and YFSETQ. V dropped 0 bases and J dropped 2 bases, with 11 bases sitting between them. DNA of the CDR3: TGCGCCAGCAGCTTGGCTCTGGGTTCCAACTATGGCTACACCTTC. It specifies CASSLALGSNYGYTF.

The chain recombines TRBV3-1 (or the pseudogene TRBV3-2) with TRBJ2-2, with D maybe TRBD1 (6 bases). This CDR3 region has 14 residues. The ends were cut back, 4 bases at V and 5 bases at J, with 11 bases in the middle. Germline CDR1 is LGHDT and CDR2 is YNNKEL (reference sequence). The CDR3 spells CASSLTGSTGELFF. The CDR3 DNA reads as TGTGCCAGCAGCCTGACAGGCTCGACCGGGGAGCTGTTTTTT.

V and J are TRBV3-1 (or the pseudogene TRBV3-2) and TRBJ2-1, with 8 bases aligning to TRBD2. This CDR3 is 16 amino acids long. V was clipped by 0 bases and J by 4 bases; unmatched bases: 5. Germline lookup yields CDR1 LGHDT and CDR2 YNNKEL (reference sequence). This chain's CDR3 is CASSQDWRGAYNEQFF. The DNA of the CDR3 is TGTGCCAGCAGCCAAGATTGGCGGGGGGCATACAATGAGCAGTTCTTC.

V and J are TRBV19 and TRBJ1-6; possibly TRBD1 for D (6 bases). The V end lost 7 bases, the J end lost 4 bases, and 14 bases lay between the germline ends. CDR3 length equals 15 residues. Germline V gene data show CDR1 as LNHDA and CDR2 as SQIVND (reference sequence). This CDR3 reads CASTLGQRYNSPLHF. The CDR3 DNA reads TGTGCCAGTACCCTAGGACAGCGTTATAATTCACCCCTCCACTTT. Full variable domain (outside the CDR3, taken from reference TRBV19 and TRBJ1-6): DGGITQSPKYLFRKEGQNVTLSCEQNLNHDAMYWYRQDPGQGLRLIYYSQIVNDFQKGDIAEGYSVSREKKESFPLTVTSAQKNPTAFYLCASTLGQRYNSPLHFGNGTRLTVT.

The chain is built from TRBV3-1 (or the pseudogene TRBV3-2) and TRBJ2-7; 8 nucleotides agree with TRBD1. The CDR3 has 18 residues. Germline V gene lookup returns CDR1 LGHDT and CDR2 YNNKEL (reference sequence). V gave up 0 bases and J gave up 3 bases; unmatched junction bases: 13. CDR3 sequence reads: CASSQENRRADRDYEQYF. The CDR3 nucleotides are TGTGCCAGCAGCCAAGAAAATAGGCGCGCGGACAGGGACTACGAGCAGTACTTC.

J is TRBJ1-1 and V is TRBV19; D unclear. V lost 6 bases and J lost 7, with 9 bases in between. The CDR3 consists of 11 residues. Germline V lookup: CDR1 LNHDA, CDR2 SQIVND (reference sequence). CDR3 amino acids: CASSGPLEAFF. The CDR3 nucleotides read TGTGCCAGTAGCGGACCTCTTGAAGCTTTCTTT.

This rearrangement joins TRBV20-1 to TRBJ1-2; the match to TRBD1 covers 9 bases. The germline V gene encodes CDR1 DFQATT and CDR2 SNEGSKA (reference sequence). Trimming took 3 bases from V and 5 from J; bases not matched to a gene: 4. This CDR3 contains 13 residues. The CDR3 sequence: CSASQGQGYGYTF. The DNA of the CDR3 is TGCAGTGCTAGTCAGGGACAGGGTTATGGCTACACCTTC.

This clone appeared once. V usage is TRBV19 and J usage is TRBJ1-2, with 10 bases fitting TRBD1. The CDR3 has 16 residues. Germline trimming cut 5 bases from V and 6 bases from J; bases unmatched to any gene: 12. Germline CDR1 reads LNHDA; CDR2 reads SQIVND (reference sequence). CDR3 protein: CASSPSTRDRGDGYTF. The DNA of the CDR3 is TGTGCCAGTAGTCCCTCAACCCGGGACAGGGGAGATGGCTACACCTTC.

The chain employs TRBV19 and TRBJ1-1; weak D call: TRBD1 (6 bases). CDR3 size: 15 residues. V gave up 9 bases and J gave up 1 base, with 18 bases separating them. The germline gives CDR1 LNHDA, CDR2 SQIVND (reference sequence). The CDR3 reads CASSIESRGNTEAFF. CDR3 bases: TGTGCCAGCTCTATAGAGTCCAGGGGGAACACTGAAGCTTTCTTT.

This chain uses TRBV9 with TRBJ2-2; D not resolved. The germline CDR1 and CDR2 sequences are SGDLS and YYNGEE. V lost 0 bases, J lost 5 bases, and 5 bases lay in between. CDR3 length equals 13 residues. The CDR3 sequence is CASSVEGTGELFF. The CDR3 nucleotides read TGTGCCAGCAGCGTAGAAGGGACCGGGGAGCTGTTTTTT.

For the CDR3, the DNA is TGTGCCAGCAGTGAATCGGGGCAGAACCCTCGCTATGGCTACACCTTC. Translated, it gives CASSESGQNPRYGYTF. The chain joins TRBV2 to TRBJ1-2, with a weak D call TRBD1 (5 bases). This CDR3 spans 16 amino acids. The V end was cut by 2 bases, the J end by 4 bases, with 17 bases between. Germline CDR1 is SNHLY and CDR2 is FYNNEI. Looking up the rest from reference TRBV2 and TRBJ1-2 gives the full variable domain: EPEVTQTPSHQVTQMGQEVILRCVPISNHLYFYWYRQILGQKVEFLVSFYNNEISEKSEIFDDQFSVERPDGSNFTLKIRSTKLEDSAMYFCASSESGQNPRYGYTFGSGTRLTVV.

This clone is a singleton in its sample. The CDR3 is CASRGQGALYEQYF. Written as DNA, the CDR3 is TGCGCCAGCAGGGGTCAGGGGGCACTCTACGAGCAGTACTTC. The chain combines TRBV5-1 with TRBJ2-7; 8 bases fit TRBD1. Germline trimming cut 5 bases from V and 3 bases from J; bases unmatched to any gene: 7. This CDR3 contains 14 residues. CDR1 is SGHRS, CDR2 YFSETQ, per germline.

CDR3 bases: TGCGCCAGCAGTCCTTCCCCGGACAGGGGTGAGAACGAGCAGTACTTC. Its translation: CASSPSPDRGENEQYF. This chain links TRBV23-1 with TRBJ2-7, with 9 bases that match TRBD1. TRBV23-1 is marked as an open reading frame, function uncertain. The CDR3 runs to 16 residues. The J segment lost 5 bases and the V segment lost 4 bases, leaving 12 bases of the junction unmatched.

The V gene is TRBV12-3 or TRBV12-4, the J gene TRBJ1-1; no firm D call. The CDR3 runs to 12 residues. V was cut by 6 bases and J by 2 bases, with 7 bases left in between. The CDR3 sequence: CASRVGNTEAFF. The CDR3, as DNA: TGTGCCAGCAGGGTGGGAAACACTGAAGCTTTCTTT.

The chain is built from TRBV7-2 and TRBJ2-2; TRBD1 aligns across 8 bases. Germline values: CDR1 SGHTA, CDR2 FQGNSA. The CDR3 extends over 15 amino acids. Unmatched junction bases numbered 5, after V lost 1 base and J lost 7 bases. Here the CDR3 reads CASSLGTGMVGELFF. The CDR3 nucleotides read TGTGCCAGCAGCTTAGGGACAGGGATGGTCGGGGAGCTGTTTTTT.

V is TRBV6-5 and J is TRBJ1-2; D may be TRBD1 (6 bases). CDR1 MNHEY and CDR2 SVGAGI come from the germline V gene. Trimming removed 8 bases from V and 2 bases from J, with 15 bases in between. The CDR3 totals 14 residues. CDR3: CASSQTGSNYGYTF. The CDR3 DNA reads TGTGCCAGCTCCCAGACAGGATCAAACTATGGCTACACCTTC.

This chain uses TRBV19 with TRBJ1-3; D may be TRBD1 (6 bases). With 6 bases removed from V and 1 base from J, the gap between germline ends came to 13 bases. This CDR3 region has 15 residues. Per the germline V gene, CDR1 is LNHDA and CDR2 is SQIVND (reference sequence). CDR3 in amino acids: CASRIQGRSGNTIYF. CDR3 nucleotides: TGTGCCAGTAGGATACAGGGTAGATCTGGAAACACCATATATTTT.

The gene calls are TRBV27 and TRBJ2-3, with D unclear. Trimming shortened V by 3 bases and J by 6 bases, and 13 bases separated the two germline ends. The CDR3 sequence is 14 residues long. Germline V gene sequence: CDR1 MNHEY, CDR2 SMNVEV (reference sequence). The CDR3 bases are TGTGCCAGCAGTTTCCTTGGTAATGGGGATACGCAGTATTTT. The encoded protein is CASSFLGNGDTQYF.